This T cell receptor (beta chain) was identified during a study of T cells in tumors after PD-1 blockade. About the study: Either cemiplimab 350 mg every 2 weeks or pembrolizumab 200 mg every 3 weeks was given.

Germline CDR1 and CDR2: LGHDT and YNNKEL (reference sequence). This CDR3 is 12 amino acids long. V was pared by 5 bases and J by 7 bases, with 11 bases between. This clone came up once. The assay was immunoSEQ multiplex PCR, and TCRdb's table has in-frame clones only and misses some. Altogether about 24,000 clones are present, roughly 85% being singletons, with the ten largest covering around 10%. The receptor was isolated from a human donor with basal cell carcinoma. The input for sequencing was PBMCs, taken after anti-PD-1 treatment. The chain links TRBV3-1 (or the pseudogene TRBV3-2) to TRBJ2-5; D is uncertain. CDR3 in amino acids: CASSSGIGTQYF. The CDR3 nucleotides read TGTGCCAGCAGCTCTGGAATCGGGACCCAGTACTTC.